Listed below are T cell receptor beta chains from one sample, sequenced in a study of cytomegalovirus exposure and HLA in healthy donors. Data came from immunoSEQ multiplex PCR; TCRdb stores just in-frame clones and leaves some out. The table records around 140,000 clones, roughly three fifths of them present only once. The sequencing input was PBMCs. All receptors derive from a woman in her 40s in good health and CMV-seronegative. Both conserved end residues are part of each CDR3. D genes are given only for firm matches. Clone size, where shown, is once, few, many, or a class for clones that have expanded.

DNA	CDR3	D	J	size	V
TGTGCCAGCAGCCGAGACAGGGTGGTCAACGAGCAGTACTTC	CASSRDRVVNEQYF	TRBD1	TRBJ2-7	-	TRBV7-8
TGCGCCAGCAGATCAGCAAGACTGTCGGATACGCAGTATTTT	CASRSARLSDTQYF	-	TRBJ2-3	-	TRBV5-1
TGTGCCAGCAGAGGGACAGGGGCGATCACTGAAGCTTTCTTT	CASRGTGAITEAFF	TRBD1	TRBJ1-1	-	TRBV6-1
TGTGCCAGCAGCCCTATAGCGGGGGGGCAGGGAAATGAGCAGTTCTTC	CASSPIAGGQGNEQFF	TRBD2	TRBJ2-1	-	TRBV7-3
TGTGCCAGCACGAAACCCGGGACAGCCTACGAGCAGTACTTC	CASTKPGTAYEQYF	TRBD1	TRBJ2-7	-	TRBV6-5
TGTGCCAGCAGCTTAGTCTCAGGGGCTGGGGCCAACGTCCTGACTTTC	CASSLVSGAGANVLTF	-	TRBJ2-6	-	TRBV7-2
TGCGCCAGCAGCCTTTCGACAGGATGGGACGGGGAGCTGTTTTTT	CASSLSTGWDGELFF	-	TRBJ2-2	-	TRBV4-3
TGTGCCAGCAGCGTCGGGACAGGGCGGGTAGCCAAAAACATTCAGTACTTC	CASSVGTGRVAKNIQYF	TRBD1	TRBJ2-4	-	TRBV7-9
TGTGCCAGCAGTTCCCGGGACCTCAGGGGCACTGAAGCTTTCTTT	CASSSRDLRGTEAFF	-	TRBJ1-1	-	TRBV27
TGTGCCAGCAGCTTACCCTCGGGGATGAACACCGGGGAGCTGTTTTTT	CASSLPSGMNTGELFF	-	TRBJ2-2	-	TRBV7-9
TGTGCCAGCAGTGCGGAGGGGGACAGGGCATACGAGCAGTACTTC	CASSAEGDRAYEQYF	TRBD1	TRBJ2-7	many	TRBV6-1
TGTGCCAGCAGCTTCCGGTGCCCCTATGGCTACACCTTC	CASSFRCPYGYTF	-	TRBJ1-2	-	TRBV7-4
TGTGCCAGCACCCTAGGGGGAAACAATCAGCCCCAGCATTTT	CASTLGGNNQPQHF	-	TRBJ1-5	many	TRBV7-2
TGTGCCAGCTCAGCGGGGCTAAATGAAAAACTGTTTTTT	CASSAGLNEKLFF	-	TRBJ1-4	-	TRBV18
TGTGCCAGCAGTTTGGGGACCCAAATCCGGCTGCGGGGTACTGAAGCTTTCTTT	CASSLGTQIRLRGTEAFF	-	TRBJ1-1	-	TRBV27
TGTGCCAGCAGCTTAGGACAGGGGTGGTACGAGCAGTACTTC	CASSLGQGWYEQYF	TRBD1	TRBJ2-7	-	TRBV7-2
TGTGCCAGCAGCCAAGTACAGGGGGGCAGCACAGATACGCAGTATTTT	CASSQVQGGSTDTQYF	TRBD1	TRBJ2-3	few	TRBV4-2
TGCGCCAGCTCCCGACAGGGTAGCTATGGCTACACCTTC	CASSRQGSYGYTF	TRBD1	TRBJ1-2	once	TRBV5-1
TGTGCCAGCAGTGGGACAGGGGGTACGTTCTTC	CASSGTGGTFF	TRBD1	TRBJ2-1	-	TRBV2
TGTGCCAGCAGCTTGGGCGCAAATAATGAAAAACTGTTTTTT	CASSLGANNEKLFF	-	TRBJ1-4	-	TRBV5-5
TGTGCCAGAAGCCCGAATTTATACGGGACAGGGGGAATCTATGGCTACACCTTC	CARSPNLYGTGGIYGYTF	TRBD1	TRBJ1-2	-	TRBV5-3
TGTGCCAGCAGCGTAATGGGACAGGGGCAAGAGACCCAGTACTTC	CASSVMGQGQETQYF	TRBD1	TRBJ2-5	few	TRBV9
TGCGCCAGCAGCCCGACCGGGACAGCGGCACCCCTCCACTTT	CASSPTGTAAPLHF	TRBD1	TRBJ1-6	-	TRBV5-1
TGTGCCAGCAGTTTATATGCCAGGGGGGACTATGGCTACACCTTC	CASSLYARGDYGYTF	TRBD1	TRBJ1-2	-	TRBV28
TGTGCCAGCAGCGATGACAGAGGCGAGCAGTACTTC	CASSDDRGEQYF	-	TRBJ2-7	-	TRBV5-4
TGTGCCACCAGCGCAGGGATCTCTGGAAACACCATATATTTT	CATSAGISGNTIYF	-	TRBJ1-3	-	TRBV15
TGTGCCAGCAGTGAAGAGAGGCGGGCAGCCTATGGCTACACCTTC	CASSEERRAAYGYTF	-	TRBJ1-2	few	TRBV2
TGTGCCAGCAGCTTAGAGGGAGGGAGGTTTGGGACAGATACGCAGTATTTT	CASSLEGGRFGTDTQYF	TRBD2	TRBJ2-3	-	TRBV7-6
TGTGCCAGCAGCTGGGTTCTAGCGGGGGGCATCTCTCAAGAGACCCAGTACTTC	CASSWVLAGGISQETQYF	TRBD2	TRBJ2-5	-	TRBV5-5